This T cell receptor beta chain was sequenced for a study of shared clonotypes between healthy human individuals. Assay used: immunoSEQ multiplex PCR; TCRdb lists only in-frame clones, some missing. The sample has hundreds of thousands of clones; around two thirds are singletons. There are many counts of this clone. V trimming: 6 bases; J trimming: 1 base; junction bases outside the gene matches: 4. Germline loops: CDR1 MNHEY, CDR2 SMNVEV (reference sequence). The CDR3 sequence is 15 residues long. The origin of this receptor is a woman aged 25-40 years in good health. This chain joins TRBV27 and TRBJ2-3, with 10 bases lining up with TRBD1. The material sequenced was memory CD4+ T cells sorted from blood. Sample subset: CD45RA-negative fraction. The CDR3 nucleotides are TGTGCCAGCAGGACAGGGGGCGCGGGCACAGATACGCAGTATTTT. Residues: CASRTGGAGTDTQYF.